Here is one T cell receptor beta chain with its context. Its matching antigen is unknown. These data originate in a study of shared clonotypes between healthy human individuals. The wider study: Donor ages ranged 18 to 49 years: a couple of women, a few men. General study points: Among donors, sharing of clonotypes was expected to be affected by sequencing depth.

Germline assignment: CDR1 SGHTS and CDR2 YDEGEE. The length of the CDR3 is 15 residues. V was shortened by 0 bases and J by 6 bases, with 12 bases between the two germline ends. An even split of each subset's genomic DNA across several immunoSEQ plates was performed. Using immunoSEQ multiplex PCR, the repertoire was profiled, and TCRdb retains in-frame clones only, with some absent. The table shows more than 550,000 clones, with over 55% occurring only once. The chain is built from TRBV5-8 and TRBJ1-4; weak D call: TRBD1 (6 bases). This receptor was identified in a woman in her 30s in good health. Sequencing used memory CD4+ T cells sorted from blood. Subset of the sample: CD45RA-negative fraction. The CDR3, as DNA: TGTGCCAGCAGCTTGGCGCAGGGGTTCGATGAAAAACTGTTTTTT. Translating gives CASSLAQGFDEKLFF. The full variable domain, in which reference TRBV5-8 and TRBJ1-4 provide the parts outside the CDR3, is EAGVTQSPTHLIKTRGQQATLRCSPISGHTSVYWYQQALGLGLQFLLWYDEGEERNRGNFPPRFSGRQFPNYSSELNVNALELEDSALYLCASSLAQGFDEKLFFGSGTQLSVL.